This is a list of T cell receptor beta chains from one sample in a study of T cell repertoires in cytomegalovirus infection. TCRdb reprocessed the reads with MiXCR, giving one entry per CDR3 protein. The data contain roughly 860,000 distinct CDR3 sequences, approximately 29% of them singletons. These TCRs are of unknown antigen specificity. The sample was cultured CD8+ T cells from PBMCs, taken from culture after CMV antigen stimulation. The receptors stem from a human donor in good health (CMV status not recorded). Some clones in this sample may be carry-over from other donors' samples. The conserved cysteine and the conserved F or W are not part of the CDR3 here.

j_call: TRBJ1-5; v_call: TRBV7-6; cdr3_aa: ASSFSFGGNQPQH
j_call: TRBJ2-7; v_call: TRBV20-1; cdr3_aa: SARSRDAEREQY
j_call: TRBJ2-1; v_call: TRBV19; cdr3_aa: ASSILGTMIAYNEQF
j_call: TRBJ1-1; v_call: TRBV4-2; cdr3_aa: ASSPIFSGTVSKGGNTEAF
j_call: TRBJ2-1; v_call: TRBV20-1; cdr3_aa: SAAAGSSHNEQF
j_call: TRBJ1-5; v_call: TRBV5-1; cdr3_aa: ASSRTGAVDQPQH
j_call: TRBJ1-2; v_call: TRBV27; cdr3_aa: ASGPGTGRDYGYT
j_call: TRBJ1-1; v_call: TRBV20-1; cdr3_aa: SARDPVLGQRSRGTEAF
j_call: TRBJ1-5; v_call: TRBV7-9; cdr3_aa: ASSLPGAGQPQH
j_call: TRBJ1-2; v_call: TRBV20-1; cdr3_aa: SARVTAVNYGYT
j_call: TRBJ2-1; v_call: TRBV28; cdr3_aa: ASSLFTGGGDEQF
j_call: TRBJ2-2; v_call: TRBV7-6; cdr3_aa: ASSLGTDFTGELF
j_call: TRBJ1-5; v_call: TRBV6-2/TRBV6-3; cdr3_aa: ASSLDILDRPNQPQH
j_call: TRBJ1-2; v_call: TRBV7-4; cdr3_aa: ASTEGPRSYGYT
j_call: TRBJ2-1; v_call: TRBV7-6; cdr3_aa: ASSLGVGTTVDEQF
j_call: TRBJ2-1; v_call: TRBV12-3/TRBV12-4; cdr3_aa: ASQKGQGAREQF
j_call: TRBJ2-3; v_call: TRBV10-2; cdr3_aa: ASSAQRTTDTQY
j_call: TRBJ1-5; v_call: TRBV6-1; cdr3_aa: ASSERQYQPQH
j_call: TRBJ2-5; v_call: TRBV7-2; cdr3_aa: ASSLVSETQY
j_call: TRBJ2-7; v_call: TRBV15; cdr3_aa: ATSRVDSGNPYEQY
j_call: TRBJ2-1; v_call: TRBV28; cdr3_aa: ASRLETGSHNEQF
j_call: TRBJ1-1; v_call: TRBV2; cdr3_aa: ASSTKTTGGTEAF
j_call: TRBJ2-2; v_call: TRBV12-3/TRBV12-4; cdr3_aa: ATNLAGGHTGELF
j_call: TRBJ1-1; v_call: TRBV6-1; cdr3_aa: ASSEVVVFMNTEAF
j_call: TRBJ2-7; v_call: TRBV7-6; cdr3_aa: ASSPRESEQY
j_call: TRBJ1-1; v_call: TRBV6-6; cdr3_aa: ASRTPKMNTEAF
j_call: TRBJ1-2; v_call: TRBV19; cdr3_aa: ASSSASGEVDGYT
j_call: TRBJ1-1; v_call: TRBV12-3/TRBV12-4; cdr3_aa: ASSFEPLNTEAF
j_call: TRBJ2-3; v_call: TRBV6-1; cdr3_aa: ASSEIGLAVTDTQY
j_call: TRBJ1-2; v_call: TRBV7-6; cdr3_aa: ASSQQGAGGQYT
j_call: TRBJ1-1; v_call: TRBV11-2; cdr3_aa: ASRAGGPNTEAF
j_call: TRBJ2-1; v_call: TRBV19; cdr3_aa: ASTSGYNEQF
j_call: TRBJ2-7; v_call: TRBV29-1; cdr3_aa: SVTPGDRASYEQY
j_call: TRBJ1-5; v_call: TRBV7-6; cdr3_aa: ASSQGGRSNQPQH
j_call: TRBJ2-3; v_call: TRBV27; cdr3_aa: ASTQGGQGTDTQY
j_call: TRBJ2-2; v_call: TRBV12-3/TRBV12-4; cdr3_aa: ASTPHGDANTGELF
j_call: TRBJ2-1; v_call: TRBV19; cdr3_aa: ASTTRREIRSSYNEQF
j_call: TRBJ2-3; v_call: TRBV7-9; cdr3_aa: AGLGGGAPDTQY
j_call: TRBJ2-7; v_call: TRBV7-2; cdr3_aa: ASSPTRAASYEQY
j_call: TRBJ1-1; v_call: TRBV12-3/TRBV12-4; cdr3_aa: ASNGKGGQGSEAF
j_call: TRBJ1-2; v_call: TRBV10-3; cdr3_aa: AIRTPQGDYGYT
j_call: TRBJ2-1; v_call: TRBV19; cdr3_aa: ASRGLASLPYNEQF
j_call: TRBJ1-2; v_call: TRBV19; cdr3_aa: ASSTRPAINYGYT
j_call: TRBJ2-5; v_call: TRBV7-2; cdr3_aa: ASSLAGFGETQY
j_call: TRBJ2-3; v_call: TRBV13; cdr3_aa: ASSKAGTRGRDTQY
j_call: TRBJ1-2; v_call: TRBV12-3/TRBV12-4; cdr3_aa: ASSLPGVDYGYT
j_call: TRBJ1-1; v_call: TRBV7-8; cdr3_aa: ASSLVSGTGIF